This T cell receptor beta chain stems from a study of regulatory dendritic cells for organ transplantation. About this clone itself: No antigen is known for it.

Sorted T cells were CFSE-labeled and cultured less than 6 days with allogeneic regulatory or mature dendritic cells at 1:10. Using immunoSEQ multiplex PCR, the repertoire was profiled, and TCRdb retains in-frame clones only, with some absent. The sample records about 21,000 clones, 85% being singletons. Per the germline V gene, CDR1 is SNHLY and CDR2 is FYNNEI. Trimming removed 5 bases from V and 1 base from J, with 18 bases in between. The CDR3 runs to 16 residues. Sequenced material: naive CD4+ T cells from blood cultured with dendritic cells. Regarding subset: CD45RA+ naive T cells. This rearrangement joins TRBV2 to TRBJ2-7, with TRBD1 as a possible D gene (6 bases). This receptor was obtained from a human donor in good health. The CDR3 spells CASSWSDRASSYEQYF. In DNA form, the CDR3 reads TGTGCCAGCAGTTGGTCGGACAGAGCAAGTTCCTACGAGCAGTACTTC.